This TCR beta chain was obtained from a study of blood T cell repertoires in COVID-19. Study details: Samples came from the United States, Italy and Spain, spanning acute and convalescent COVID-19. Nucleic acid was either cDNA or gDNA, and it came from T cells, B-cell-depleted T cells, or PBMCs.

Original processing methods: Estimation of nucleated cell counts was performed using reference gene primer amplification. TCRdb's table, derived via immunoSEQ multiplex PCR, lists solely in-frame clones and lacks some. For V, J and clone size, that table is used; D and trimming come from the DNA. The top ten hold roughly 13% of the sample, which has 150,000 or so clones, about four fifths seen once. The sequencing sample was made of peripheral blood. This receptor was obtained from a man between 70 and 80 years old who had recovered from COVID-19.

The CDR3 loop reads CAWSPTGASGYQHF. The CDR3 DNA reads TGTGCCTGGAGTCCTACAGGGGCCTCGGGGTACCAGCATTTT. V usage is TRBV30 and J usage is TRBJ1-5; 7 bases fit TRBD1. The CDR3 spans 14 residues. Germline V CDR1 and CDR2: GTSNPN, SVGIG (reference sequence). The V segment lost 2 bases and the J segment 12 bases; nucleotides outside the gene matches: 13.